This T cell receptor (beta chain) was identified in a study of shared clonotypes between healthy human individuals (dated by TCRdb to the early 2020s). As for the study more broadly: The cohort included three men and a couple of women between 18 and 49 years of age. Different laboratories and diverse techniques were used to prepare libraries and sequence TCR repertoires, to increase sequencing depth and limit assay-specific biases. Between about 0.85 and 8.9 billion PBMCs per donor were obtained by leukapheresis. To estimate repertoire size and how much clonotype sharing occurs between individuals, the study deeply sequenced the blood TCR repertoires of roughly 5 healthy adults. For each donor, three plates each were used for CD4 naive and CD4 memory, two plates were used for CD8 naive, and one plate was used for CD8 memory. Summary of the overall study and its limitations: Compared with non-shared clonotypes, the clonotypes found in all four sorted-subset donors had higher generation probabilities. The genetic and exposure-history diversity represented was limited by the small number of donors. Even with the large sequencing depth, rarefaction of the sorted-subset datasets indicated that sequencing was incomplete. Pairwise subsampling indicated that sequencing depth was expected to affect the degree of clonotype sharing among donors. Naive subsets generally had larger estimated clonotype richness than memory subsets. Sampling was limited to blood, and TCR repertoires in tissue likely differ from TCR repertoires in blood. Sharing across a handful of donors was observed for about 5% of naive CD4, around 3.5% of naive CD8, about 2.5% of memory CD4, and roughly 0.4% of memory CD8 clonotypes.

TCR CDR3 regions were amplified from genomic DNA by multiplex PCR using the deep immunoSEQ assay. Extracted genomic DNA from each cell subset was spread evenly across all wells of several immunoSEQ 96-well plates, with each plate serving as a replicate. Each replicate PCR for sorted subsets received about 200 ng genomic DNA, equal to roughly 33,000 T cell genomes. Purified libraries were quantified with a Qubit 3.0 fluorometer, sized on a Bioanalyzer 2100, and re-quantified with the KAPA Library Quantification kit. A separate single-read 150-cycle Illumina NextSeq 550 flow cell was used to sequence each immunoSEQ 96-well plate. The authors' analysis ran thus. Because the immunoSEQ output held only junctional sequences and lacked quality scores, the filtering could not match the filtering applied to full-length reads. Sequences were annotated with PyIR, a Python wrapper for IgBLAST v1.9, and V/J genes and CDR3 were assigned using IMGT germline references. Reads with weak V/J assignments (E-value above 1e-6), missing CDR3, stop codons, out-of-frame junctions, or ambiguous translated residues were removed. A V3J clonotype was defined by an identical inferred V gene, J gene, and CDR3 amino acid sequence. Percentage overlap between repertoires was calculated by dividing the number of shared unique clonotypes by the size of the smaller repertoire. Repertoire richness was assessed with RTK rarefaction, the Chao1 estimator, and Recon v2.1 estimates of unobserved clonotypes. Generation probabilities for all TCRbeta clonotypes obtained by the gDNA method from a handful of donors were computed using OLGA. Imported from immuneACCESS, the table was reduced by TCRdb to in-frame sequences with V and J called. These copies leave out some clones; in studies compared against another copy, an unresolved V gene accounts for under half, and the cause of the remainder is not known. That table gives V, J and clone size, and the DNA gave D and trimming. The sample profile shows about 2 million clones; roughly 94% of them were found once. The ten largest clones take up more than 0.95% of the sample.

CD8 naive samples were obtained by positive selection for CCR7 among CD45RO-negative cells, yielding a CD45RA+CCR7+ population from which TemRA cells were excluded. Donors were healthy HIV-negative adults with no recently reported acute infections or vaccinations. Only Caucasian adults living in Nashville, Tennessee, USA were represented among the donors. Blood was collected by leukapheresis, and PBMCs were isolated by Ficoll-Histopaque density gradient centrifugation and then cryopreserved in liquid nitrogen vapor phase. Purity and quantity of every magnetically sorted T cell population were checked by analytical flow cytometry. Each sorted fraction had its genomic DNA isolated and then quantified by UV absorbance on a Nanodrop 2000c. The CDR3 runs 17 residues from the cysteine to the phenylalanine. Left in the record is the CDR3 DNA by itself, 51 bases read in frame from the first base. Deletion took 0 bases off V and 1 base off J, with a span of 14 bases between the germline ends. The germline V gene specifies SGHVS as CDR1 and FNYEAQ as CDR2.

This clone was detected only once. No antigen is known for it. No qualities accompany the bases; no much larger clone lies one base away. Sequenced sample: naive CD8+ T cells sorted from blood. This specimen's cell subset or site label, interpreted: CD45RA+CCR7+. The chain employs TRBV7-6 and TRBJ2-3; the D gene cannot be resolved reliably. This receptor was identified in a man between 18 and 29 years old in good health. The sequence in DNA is TGTGCCAGCAGCTTAGCGGGTTACAGCGACGGCACAGATACGCAGTATTTT. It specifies CASSLAGYSDGTDTQYF.